The 9 T cell receptor beta chains reported below all come from one sample, sequenced in a study of T cells after yellow fever vaccination (dated by TCRdb to between 2018 and 2021). The sample's treatment or condition, from its label and the paper: live attenuated yellow fever vaccine strain. Libraries came from 5' RACE. Sequenced on an Illumina HiSeq 2500. Using fastp at Q25 and MiXCR, TCRdb reprocessed the public reads and kept productive beta chains. Here each entry gathers all rows of one CDR3 protein and keeps the most common genes and DNA. The sample table lists under 700,000 distinct CDR3 sequences, less than 20% of them with a count of one. Around 16% of the sample is in the top ten clones. The sequences come from PBMCs, collected less than 6 days after the first yellow fever vaccination. All receptors derive from a man between 18 and 35 years old who received the YFV17D yellow fever vaccine.

This chain links TRBV5-1 with TRBJ2-1; no firm D call. Deletions cut 5 bases from V and 5 bases from J, with 5 bases between. CDR3 length: 11 amino acids. CDR1 SGHRS and CDR2 YFSETQ come from the germline V gene. The CDR3 region is CASRFNNEQFF. In DNA, the CDR3 is TGCGCCAGCAGGTTTAACAATGAGCAGTTCTTC.

The table lists this clonotype with a few counts. CDR3 amino acids: CAISPGGTGEGSEAFF. CDR3 DNA: TGTGCCATCAGTCCTGGGGGGACCGGGGAGGGTTCTGAAGCTTTCTTT. This chain links TRBV10-3 with TRBJ1-1; D is perhaps TRBD1 (5 bases). This CDR3 comprises 16 residues. Germline V gene data show CDR1 as ENHRY and CDR2 as SYGVKD. Trimming pared 5 bases from V and 6 bases from J, leaving 22 bases between.

This clonotype has just a few counts. The chain has TRBV27 and TRBJ1-1; 9 positions match TRBD1. The germline V gene has CDR1 MNHEY and CDR2 SMNVEV (reference sequence). V gave up 3 bases and J gave up 8 bases; unmatched junction bases: 7. The CDR3 length is 14 residues. CDR3 amino acids: CASSFNRGLGEAFF. The CDR3 region has the DNA TGTGCCAGCAGTTTTAACAGGGGGCTAGGGGAAGCTTTCTTT.

This clonotype was counted between two and nine times. This sequence joins TRBV6-1 and TRBJ1-2; D remains ambiguous. Germline V lookup: CDR1 MNHNS, CDR2 SASEGT. The ends were cut back, 6 bases at V and 1 base at J, with 12 bases in the middle. The CDR3 has 14 residues. CDR3 bases: TGTGCCAGCAGGATTCTAGGCGGTAACTATGGCTACACCTTC. Its translation: CASRILGGNYGYTF.

About this clonotype itself: The junction departs from germline at one end; a sequencing error may be responsible. CDR3 nucleotide sequence: TGCGCCAGCAGCCTCCGTTCGACCGGGACAGTGAACACTGAACCTTTCTTT. Amino acid sequence: CASSLRSTGTVNTEPFF. The chain carries TRBV4-3 and TRBJ1-1; 7 bases line up with TRBD1. From germline, CDR1 is LGHNA and CDR2 YSLEER. CDR3 length: 17 amino acids.

This chain joins TRBV5-1 and TRBJ1-1; D gene uncertain. This CDR3 is built from 15 residues. V lost 1 base and J lost 0, with 10 bases in between. CDR1 and CDR2 (germline): SGHRS, YFSETQ. The CDR3 is CASSLSAGVNTEAFF. For the CDR3, the DNA is TGCGCCAGCAGCTTGTCGGCAGGCGTGAACACTGAAGCTTTCTTT.

This clonotype was recorded a few times. This chain joins TRBV7-2 and TRBJ1-1, with D possibly TRBD1 on 6 matching bases. The germline V gene has CDR1 SGHTA and CDR2 FQGNSA. The CDR3 spans 13 residues. The ends were cut back, 4 bases at V and 8 bases at J, with 14 bases in the middle. CDR3 amino acids: CASSSQTGIEAFF. The CDR3 nucleotides are TGTGCCAGCAGCTCCCAGACAGGAATAGAAGCTTTCTTT.

The chain employs TRBV12-3 or TRBV12-4 and TRBJ2-3; 7 nucleotides line up with TRBD2. Trimming removed 4 bases from V and 3 bases from J; junction bases left unmatched: 10. This CDR3 is built from 16 residues. CDR3 amino acids: CASSWPAGPGTDTQYF. CDR3 sequence (DNA): TGTGCCAGCAGTTGGCCAGCGGGGCCTGGGACAGATACGCAGTATTTT.

This clonotype was counted at least ten times. The CDR3: CASSRDRALNEQFF. The CDR3 DNA reads as TGCGCCAGCAGCCGGGACAGGGCCCTCAATGAGCAGTTCTTC. The chain joins TRBV5-1 to TRBJ2-1; TRBD1 aligns across 9 bases. This CDR3 region has 14 residues. In germline, CDR1 is SGHRS, CDR2 YFSETQ. V lost 4 bases, J lost 6 bases, and 5 bases stayed unmatched.